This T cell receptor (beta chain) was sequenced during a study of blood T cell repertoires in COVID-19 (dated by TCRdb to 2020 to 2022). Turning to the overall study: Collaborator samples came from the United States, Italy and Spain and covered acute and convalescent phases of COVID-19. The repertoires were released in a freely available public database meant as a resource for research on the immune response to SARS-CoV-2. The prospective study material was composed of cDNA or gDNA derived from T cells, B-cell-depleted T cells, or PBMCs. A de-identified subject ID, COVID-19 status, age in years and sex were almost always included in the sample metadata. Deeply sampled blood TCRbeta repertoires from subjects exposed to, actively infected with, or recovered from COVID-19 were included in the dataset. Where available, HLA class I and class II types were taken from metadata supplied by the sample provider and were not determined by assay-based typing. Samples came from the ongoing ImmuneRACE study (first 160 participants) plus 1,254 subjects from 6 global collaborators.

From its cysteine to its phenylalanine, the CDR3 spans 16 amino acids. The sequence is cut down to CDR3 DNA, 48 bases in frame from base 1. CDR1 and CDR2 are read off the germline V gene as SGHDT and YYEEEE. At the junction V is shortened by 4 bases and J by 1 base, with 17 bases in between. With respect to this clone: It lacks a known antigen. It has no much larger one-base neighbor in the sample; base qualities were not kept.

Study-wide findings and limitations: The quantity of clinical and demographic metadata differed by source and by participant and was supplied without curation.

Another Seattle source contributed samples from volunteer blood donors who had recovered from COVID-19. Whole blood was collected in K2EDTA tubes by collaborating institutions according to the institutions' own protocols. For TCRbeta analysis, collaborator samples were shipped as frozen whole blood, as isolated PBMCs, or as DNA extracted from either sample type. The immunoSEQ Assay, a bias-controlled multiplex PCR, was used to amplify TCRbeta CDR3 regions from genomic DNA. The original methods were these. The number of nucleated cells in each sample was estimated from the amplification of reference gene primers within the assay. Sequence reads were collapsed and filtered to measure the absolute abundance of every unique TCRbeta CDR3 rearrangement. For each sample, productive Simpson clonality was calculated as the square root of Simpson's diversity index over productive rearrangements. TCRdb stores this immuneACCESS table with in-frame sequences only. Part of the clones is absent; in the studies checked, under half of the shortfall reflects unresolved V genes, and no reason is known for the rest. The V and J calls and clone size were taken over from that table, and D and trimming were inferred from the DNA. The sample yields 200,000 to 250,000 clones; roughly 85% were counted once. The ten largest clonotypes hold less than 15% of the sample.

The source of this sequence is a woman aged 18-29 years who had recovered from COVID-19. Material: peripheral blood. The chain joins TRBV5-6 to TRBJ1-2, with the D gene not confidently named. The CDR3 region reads CASSLQQQHINYGYTF. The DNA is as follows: TGTGCCAGCAGCCTCCAACAGCAACACATTAACTATGGCTACACCTTC.